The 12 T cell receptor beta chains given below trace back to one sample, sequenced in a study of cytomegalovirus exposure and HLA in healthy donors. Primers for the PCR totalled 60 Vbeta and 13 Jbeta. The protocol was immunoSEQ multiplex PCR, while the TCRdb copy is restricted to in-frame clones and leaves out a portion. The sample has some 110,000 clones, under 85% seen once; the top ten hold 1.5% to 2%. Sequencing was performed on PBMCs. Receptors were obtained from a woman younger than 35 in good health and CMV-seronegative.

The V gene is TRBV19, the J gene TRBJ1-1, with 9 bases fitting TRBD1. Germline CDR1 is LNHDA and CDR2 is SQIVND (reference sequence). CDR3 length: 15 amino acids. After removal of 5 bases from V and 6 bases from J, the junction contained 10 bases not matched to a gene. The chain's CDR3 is CASSQLRDRAAEAFF. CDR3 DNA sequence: TGTGCCAGTAGTCAACTCCGGGACAGGGCGGCTGAAGCTTTCTTT.

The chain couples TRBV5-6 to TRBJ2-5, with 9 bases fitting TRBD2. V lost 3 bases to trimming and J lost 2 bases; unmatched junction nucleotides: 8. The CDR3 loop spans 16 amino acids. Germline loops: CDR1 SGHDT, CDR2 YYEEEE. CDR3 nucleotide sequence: TGTGCCAGCAGCTACCTACGGACTAGCGAGCAAGAGACCCAGTACTTC. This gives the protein CASSYLRTSEQETQYF.

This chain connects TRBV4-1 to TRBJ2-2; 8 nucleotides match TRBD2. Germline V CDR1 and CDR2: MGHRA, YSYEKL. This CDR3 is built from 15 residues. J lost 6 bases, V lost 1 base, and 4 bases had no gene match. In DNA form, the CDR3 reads TGCGCCAGCAGCCAAGGCGGGGGGTTGGCCGGGGAGCTGTTTTTT. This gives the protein CASSQGGGLAGELFF.

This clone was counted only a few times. The CDR3 region is CASSWGQSEETQYF. CDR3 sequence (DNA): TGTGCCAGCAGCTGGGGACAGAGTGAAGAGACCCAGTACTTC. The chain uses TRBV5-4 and TRBJ2-5, with 7 nucleotides matching TRBD1. Trimming took 3 bases from V and 3 from J; bases not matched to a gene: 5. The CDR3 covers 14 residues. CDR1 SGHNT and CDR2 YYREEE come from the germline V gene (reference sequence).

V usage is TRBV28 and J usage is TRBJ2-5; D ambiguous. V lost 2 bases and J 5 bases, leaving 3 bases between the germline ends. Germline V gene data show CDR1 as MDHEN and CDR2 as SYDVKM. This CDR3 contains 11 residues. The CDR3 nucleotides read TGTGCCAGCAGTTTACGGGAGACCCAGTACTTC. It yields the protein CASSLRETQYF.

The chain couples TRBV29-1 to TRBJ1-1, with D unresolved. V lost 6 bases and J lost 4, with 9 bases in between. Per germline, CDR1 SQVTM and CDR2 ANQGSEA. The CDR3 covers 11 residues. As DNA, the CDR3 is TGCAGCGTCACGGTCGCCACTGAAGCTTTCTTT. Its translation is CSVTVATEAFF.

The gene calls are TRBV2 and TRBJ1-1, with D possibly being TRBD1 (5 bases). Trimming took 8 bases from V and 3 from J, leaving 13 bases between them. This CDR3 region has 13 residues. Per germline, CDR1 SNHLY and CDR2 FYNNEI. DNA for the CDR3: TGTGCCAGCGGGCAGGGAAGCGACACTGAAGCTTTCTTT. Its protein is CASGQGSDTEAFF. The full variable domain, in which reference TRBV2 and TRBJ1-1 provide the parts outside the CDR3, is EPEVTQTPSHQVTQMGQEVILRCVPISNHLYFYWYRQILGQKVEFLVSFYNNEISEKSEIFDDQFSVERPDGSNFTLKIRSTKLEDSAMYFCASGQGSDTEAFFGQGTRLTVV.

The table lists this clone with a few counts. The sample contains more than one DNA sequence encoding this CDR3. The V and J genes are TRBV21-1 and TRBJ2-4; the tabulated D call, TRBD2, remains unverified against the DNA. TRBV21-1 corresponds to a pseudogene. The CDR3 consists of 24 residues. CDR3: CASSKPGFDWEVQGRRIAKNIQYF. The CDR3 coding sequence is TGTGCCAGCAGCAAGCCCGGGTTCGATTGGGAGGTCCAGGGACGTCGTATAGCCAAAAACATTCAGTACTTC.

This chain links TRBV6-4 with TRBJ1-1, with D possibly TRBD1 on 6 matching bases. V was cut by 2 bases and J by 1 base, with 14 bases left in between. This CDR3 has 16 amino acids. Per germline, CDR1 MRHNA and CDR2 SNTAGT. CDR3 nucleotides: TGTGCCAGCAGTGACACTATGGGGACAAGGAACACTGAAGCTTTCTTT. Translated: CASSDTMGTRNTEAFF.

CDR3 in amino acids: CASSGGVGYTEAFF. In nucleotides, the CDR3 is TGTGCCAGCAGCGGGGGGGTAGGGTACACTGAAGCTTTCTTT. J is TRBJ1-1 and V is TRBV9; the D gene is possibly TRBD1 (5 bases). Between the trimmed V and J ends, which lost 3 bases and 3 bases, there was a span of 12 bases. This CDR3 is 14 amino acids long. From germline, CDR1 is SGDLS and CDR2 YYNGEE. The full variable domain, in which reference TRBV9 and TRBJ1-1 provide the parts outside the CDR3, is DSGVTQTPKHLITATGQRVTLRCSPRSGDLSVYWYQQSLDQGLQFLIQYYNGEERAKGNILERFSAQQFPDLHSELNLSSLELGDSALYFCASSGGVGYTEAFFGQGTRLTVV.

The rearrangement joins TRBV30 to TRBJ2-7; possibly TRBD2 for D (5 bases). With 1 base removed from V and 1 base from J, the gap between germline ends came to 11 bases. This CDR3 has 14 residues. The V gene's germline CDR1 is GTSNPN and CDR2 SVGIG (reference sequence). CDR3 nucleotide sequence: TGTGCCTGGAGTGCCCGGACTGTTTCCTACGAGCAGTACTTC. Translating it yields CAWSARTVSYEQYF.

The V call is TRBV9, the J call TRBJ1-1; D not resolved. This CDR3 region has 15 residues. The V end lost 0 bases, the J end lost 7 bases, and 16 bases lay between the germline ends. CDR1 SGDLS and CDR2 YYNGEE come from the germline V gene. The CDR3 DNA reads TGTGCCAGCAGCGTAGATGTAGACAATAGTAATGAAGCTTTCTTT. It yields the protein CASSVDVDNSNEAFF.